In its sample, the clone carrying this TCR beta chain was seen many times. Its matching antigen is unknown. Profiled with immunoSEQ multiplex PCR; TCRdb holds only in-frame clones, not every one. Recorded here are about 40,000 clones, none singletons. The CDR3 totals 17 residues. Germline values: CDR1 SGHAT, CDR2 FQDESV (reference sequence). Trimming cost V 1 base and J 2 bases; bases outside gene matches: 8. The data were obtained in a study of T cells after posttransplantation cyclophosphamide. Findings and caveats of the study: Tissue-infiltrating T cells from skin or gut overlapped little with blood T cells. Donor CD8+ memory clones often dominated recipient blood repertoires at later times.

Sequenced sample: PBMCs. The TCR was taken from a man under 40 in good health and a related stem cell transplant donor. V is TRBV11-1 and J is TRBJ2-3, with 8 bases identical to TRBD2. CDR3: CASSLGLGTRHTDTQYF. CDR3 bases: TGTGCCAGCAGCTTAGGACTCGGGACTAGACACACAGATACGCAGTATTTT. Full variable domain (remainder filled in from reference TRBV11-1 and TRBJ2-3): EAEVAQSPRYKITEKSQAVAFWCDPISGHATLYWYRQILGQGPELLVQFQDESVVDDSQLPKDRFSAERLKGVDSTLKIQPAELGDSAMYLCASSLGLGTRHTDTQYFGPGTRLTVL.